This T cell receptor beta chain was captured in a study of CD8+CD57+ T cells in acquired aplastic anemia. Only patients with CD8+CD57+ cell expansion on flow cytometry were chosen for sequencing. Among the patients, all had severe acquired aplastic anemia. The CDR3 spans 16 residues. Germline V lookup: CDR1 KGHDR, CDR2 SFDVKD. With 7 bases clipped from V and 8 bases from J, the junction kept 9 bases outside the gene matches. The template for TCR beta VDJ and CDR3 sequence profiling was genomic DNA. TCRdb reanalysed the reads using MiXCR and keeps one entry per CDR3 protein. The data contain 120,000 or so distinct CDR3 sequences, 50% to 70% of them singletons.

The TCR originated in a human donor with aplastic anemia. The specimen sequenced was sorted CD4+, CD8+, or CD8+CD57+ T cells (not recorded which) from PBMCs. The chain has TRBV24-1 and TRBJ2-1, with 14 bases lining up with TRBD2. The chain's CDR3 is CATRQGTSGSADEQFF. The CDR3 DNA reads as TGTGCCACCAGACAGGGGACTAGCGGGAGTGCGGATGAGCAGTTCTTC.